This is a list of T cell receptor beta chains from one sample in a study of shared clonotypes between healthy human individuals. Using immunoSEQ multiplex PCR, the repertoire was profiled, and TCRdb retains in-frame clones only, with some absent. This sample yields about 1.9 million clones, of which just under 95% are seen a single time; approximately 1.6% belongs to the top ten. The source material was naive CD8+ T cells from PBMCs. These TCRs come from a man younger than 35 in good health. Some clones in this sample may be carry-over from other donors' samples. CDR3s include the opening cysteine and the closing phenylalanine or tryptophan. D genes are given only for firm matches. The size field is filled for only some rows; it gives once, few, many or a size class.

d_gene	abundance	v_gene	j_gene	CDR3aa	CDR3nt
NA	NA	TRBV7-9	TRBJ1-2	CASSSSSPYGYTF	TGTGCCAGCAGCTCGTCTTCACCCTATGGCTACACCTTC
TRBD1	NA	TRBV7-8	TRBJ2-5	CASSSGQGVLLETQYF	TGTGCCAGCAGCTCGGGACAGGGGGTGCTGCTCGAGACCCAGTACTTC
NA	NA	TRBV7-9	TRBJ2-1	CASSLARPSAWYNEQFF	TGTGCCAGCAGCTTAGCAAGGCCTTCGGCGTGGTACAATGAGCAGTTCTTC
NA	NA	TRBV10-3	TRBJ1-2	CAISPNLGTVANYGYTF	TGTGCCATCAGCCCTAACTTGGGGACGGTGGCTAACTATGGCTACACCTTC
TRBD2	NA	TRBV7-9	TRBJ2-1	CASSFPTGRTEEQFF	TGTGCCAGCAGCTTCCCCACCGGGAGGACTGAGGAGCAGTTCTTC
NA	once	TRBV7-9	TRBJ1-1	CASSPTTWEAFF	TGTGCCAGCAGCCCTACCACATGGGAAGCTTTCTTT
NA	NA	TRBV10-3	TRBJ2-7	CAISEMGEQYF	TGTGCCATCAGTGAAATGGGCGAGCAGTACTTC
TRBD1	NA	TRBV5-8	TRBJ1-5	CASSLTGERNQPQHF	TGTGCCAGCAGCTTGACAGGGGAACGCAATCAGCCCCAGCATTTT
TRBD1	NA	TRBV28	TRBJ2-7	CASSLSGQGVPYEQYF	TGTGCCAGCAGTTTATCTGGGCAGGGGGTCCCCTACGAGCAGTACTTC
NA	NA	TRBV5-1	TRBJ2-5	CASSFTGLRGETQYF	TGCGCCAGCAGCTTTACGGGACTGAGGGGAGAGACCCAGTACTTC
TRBD2	NA	TRBV28	TRBJ2-1	CASWGGRPPSSYNEQFF	TGTGCCAGCTGGGGCGGGAGGCCTCCGAGCTCCTACAATGAGCAGTTCTTC
NA	NA	TRBV6-5	TRBJ2-7	CASSQAPRGYEQYF	TGTGCCAGCAGCCAAGCACCCAGGGGTTACGAGCAGTACTTC
TRBD2	NA	TRBV10-3	TRBJ2-2	CAISPSGRGELFF	TGTGCCATCAGTCCGAGCGGGAGGGGGGAGCTGTTTTTT
TRBD1	NA	TRBV7-9	TRBJ2-2	CASSARQGGVTGELFF	TGTGCCAGCAGCGCACGACAGGGGGGCGTAACCGGGGAGCTGTTTTTT
TRBD1	NA	TRBV7-2	TRBJ2-7	CASSVSGTGFSYEQYF	TGTGCCAGCAGCGTTTCCGGGACAGGTTTCTCCTACGAGCAGTACTTC
TRBD1	NA	TRBV15	TRBJ2-7	CATSILKGQIAYEQYF	TGTGCCACCAGCATCCTTAAGGGACAGATCGCCTACGAGCAGTACTTC
NA	NA	TRBV4-1	TRBJ2-1	CASSHPTDSVSRSSYNEQFF	TGCGCCAGCAGCCACCCCACAGACTCCGTGTCTAGAAGCTCCTACAATGAGCAGTTCTTC
NA	NA	TRBV27	TRBJ1-1	CASSLSINTEAFF	TGTGCCAGCAGTTTAAGTATAAACACTGAAGCTTTCTTT
NA	NA	TRBV5-6	TRBJ1-1	CASSLAKSAVFMNTEAFF	TGTGCCAGCAGCTTGGCGAAAAGTGCCGTTTTTATGAACACTGAAGCTTTCTTT
TRBD1	NA	TRBV27	TRBJ2-7	CASSPTWDRSYEQYF	TGTGCCAGCAGCCCCACGTGGGACAGGTCCTACGAGCAGTACTTC
TRBD1	NA	TRBV28	TRBJ1-1	CASSQPGQNLMNTEAFF	TGTGCCAGCAGCCAACCGGGACAGAACCTCATGAACACTGAAGCTTTCTTT
TRBD1	NA	TRBV13	TRBJ2-6	CASSPVGQGFSGANVLTF	TGTGCCAGCAGCCCGGTGGGACAGGGGTTCTCTGGGGCCAACGTCCTGACTTTC
TRBD1	NA	TRBV5-6	TRBJ2-7	CASCPRDRDPHEQYF	TGTGCCAGCTGCCCCAGGGACAGGGACCCACACGAGCAGTACTTC
NA	NA	TRBV29-1	TRBJ2-7	CSVDSGYEQYF	TGCAGCGTTGACTCGGGATACGAGCAGTACTTC
NA	NA	TRBV5-6	TRBJ1-1	CASSFSAGDTEAFF	TGTGCCAGCAGCTTTTCGGCCGGGGACACTGAAGCTTTCTTT
TRBD2	NA	TRBV9	TRBJ2-1	CASSPTSGRGSEQFF	TGTGCCAGCAGCCCGACTAGCGGGAGGGGATCTGAGCAGTTCTTC
NA	NA	TRBV19	TRBJ1-1	CASREWNTEAFF	TGTGCCAGTAGGGAATGGAACACTGAAGCTTTCTTT
TRBD1	NA	TRBV2	TRBJ1-1	CASRVDRVNTEAFF	TGTGCCAGCAGGGTCGACAGGGTGAACACTGAAGCTTTCTTT
NA	NA	TRBV27	TRBJ1-5	CASSVGTTGNQPQHF	TGTGCCAGCAGTGTGGGCACCACCGGCAATCAGCCCCAGCATTTT
NA	NA	TRBV27	TRBJ2-2	CASSGLSADRGTGELFF	TGTGCCAGCAGTGGGTTGTCAGCGGACCGCGGCACCGGGGAGCTGTTTTTT
TRBD2	NA	TRBV14	TRBJ2-3	CASSQLVGLATDTQYF	TGTGCCAGCAGCCAACTGGTGGGACTAGCCACAGATACGCAGTATTTT
NA	NA	TRBV7-2	TRBJ1-1	CASSPGHPAFF	TGTGCCAGCAGCCCCGGGCACCCCGCTTTCTTT
TRBD1	NA	TRBV27	TRBJ1-2	CASSPEPINPTGGDGYTF	TGTGCCAGCAGTCCCGAGCCGATCAATCCCACAGGGGGCGATGGCTACACCTTC
TRBD1	NA	TRBV9	TRBJ2-7	CASSALTGGADQYF	TGTGCCAGCAGCGCCTTGACAGGGGGCGCGGATCAGTACTTC
TRBD1	NA	TRBV7-8	TRBJ1-1	CASGRGRGTEAFF	TGTGCCAGCGGGAGGGGGCGCGGGACTGAAGCTTTCTTT
TRBD1	NA	TRBV4-1	TRBJ1-1	CASSQWGSRTGTGSVGTEAFF	TGCGCCAGCAGCCAGTGGGGTTCGAGGACCGGGACAGGGAGTGTGGGGACTGAAGCTTTCTTT
TRBD2	NA	TRBV14	TRBJ2-1	CASSQVASGRLPYNEQFF	TGTGCCAGCAGCCAAGTGGCTAGCGGGAGGCTCCCCTACAATGAGCAGTTCTTC
NA	once	TRBV6-1	TRBJ2-1	CASRSTPGEQFF	TGTGCCAGCAGGTCTACCCCCGGGGAGCAGTTCTTC
NA	once	TRBV2	TRBJ1-5	CASRARHRNQPQHF	TGTGCCAGCAGGGCTAGACACCGCAATCAGCCCCAGCATTTT
NA	NA	TRBV5-1	TRBJ1-1	CASSLDSYTEAFF	TGCGCCAGCAGCTTGGACAGTTACACTGAAGCTTTCTTT